This T cell receptor beta chain was observed in a study of Graves' ophthalmopathy and Graves' hyperthyroidism. Amplifying from RNA transcripts, the study obtained TCR beta CDR3 regions. Second-round multiplex PCR came after first-round RT-PCR with HTBI primers. Each CDR3 protein is one row after TCRdb ran MiXCR on the multiplex PCR reads. The sample yields over 500,000 distinct CDR3 sequences, 22% seen once. With regard to this clonotype: This may come from a read error, since a much larger clone is one base off.

Input material: peripheral blood. This sequence originates from a woman between 18 and 29 years old with stable Graves' hyperthyroidism. Some clones in this sample may be carry-over from other donors' samples.

The CDR3 nucleotides read TGCAGTGCTAGGTGGACCGGGGAGCTGTTGTTT. Translation gives CSARWTGELLF. The chain has TRBV20-1 and TRBJ2-2; a possible D gene is TRBD2 (5 bases). The germline V gene encodes CDR1 DFQATT and CDR2 SNEGSKA (reference sequence). The CDR3 has 11 residues.